This T cell receptor (beta chain) came from a study of Ad26.COV2.S vaccination and SARS-CoV-2 variants. Overall study context: The trial was COV1001 and the donor's arm was Ad26.COV2.S. Donor got 5x10^10 or 1x10^11 viral particles of Ad26.COV2.S.

CDR3 size: 13 residues. The germline V and J ends were trimmed by 2 bases and 4 bases, with 9 bases remaining between them. Germline lookup yields CDR1 MRHNA and CDR2 SNTAGT. Treatment in this sample: around 19 received Ad26.COV2.S at low or high dose, single or two shots; about five received placebo; per-sample allocation not given. Vaccine and placebo recipients were sampled on day 63 after the first injection. Overall study results and limits: Reported findings describe substantial breadth in spike-specific CD8+ and CD4+ T cell responses following vaccination. Researchers cautioned that TCR breadth and depth analyses may have underestimated total T cell responses.

Data came from immunoSEQ multiplex PCR; TCRdb stores just in-frame clones and leaves some out. Here the sample spans 440,000 or so clones, 92% being singletons. Worth noting for this clone: Its matching antigen is unknown.

This receptor was identified in a person aged 18 to 65 who received the Ad26.COV2.S COVID-19 vaccine or a placebo. The chain employs TRBV6-4 and TRBJ2-7; the D gene is possibly TRBD1 (6 bases). This material consisted of peripheral blood, taken in a trial of Ad26.COV2.S vaccine versus placebo. CDR3 region: CASSDQGSYEQYF. CDR3 DNA: TGTGCCAGCAGTGACCAGGGGTCGTACGAGCAGTACTTC.